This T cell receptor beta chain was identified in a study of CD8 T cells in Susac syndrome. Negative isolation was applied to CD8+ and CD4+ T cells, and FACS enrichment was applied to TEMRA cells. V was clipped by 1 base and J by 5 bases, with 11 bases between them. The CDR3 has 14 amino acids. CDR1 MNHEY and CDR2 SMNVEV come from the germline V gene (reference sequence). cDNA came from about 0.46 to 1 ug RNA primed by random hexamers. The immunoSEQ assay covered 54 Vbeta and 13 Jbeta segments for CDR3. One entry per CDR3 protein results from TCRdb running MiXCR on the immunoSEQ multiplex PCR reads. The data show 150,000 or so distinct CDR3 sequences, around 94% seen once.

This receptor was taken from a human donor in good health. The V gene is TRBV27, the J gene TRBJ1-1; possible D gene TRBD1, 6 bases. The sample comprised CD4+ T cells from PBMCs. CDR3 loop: CASSLLGARTEAFF. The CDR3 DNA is TGTGCCAGCAGTTTATTGGGGGCCAGGACTGAAGCTTTCTTT.